The clone carrying this T cell receptor beta chain showed up many times. MiXCR, run by TCRdb on the RT-PCR reads, gives a single entry per CDR3 protein. The data contain about 680,000 distinct CDR3 sequences, 14% of them singletons. V was cut by 1 base and J by 3 bases, with 13 bases left in between. Germline CDR1 LGHNA, CDR2 YNFKEQ. This CDR3 is 15 amino acids long. The material sequenced was memory CD4+ T cells from blood. This TCR came from a female donor in good health, serving as a healthy control. The rearrangement joins TRBV4-2 to TRBJ2-7; D assignment may be TRBD1 or TRBD2 (5 bases each). CDR3 in DNA: TGTGCCAGCAGCCAAGTTCGCCAGGGAGACTACGAGCAGTACTTC. The encoded protein is CASSQVRQGDYEQYF.